A single sample gave rise to the 6 T cell receptor beta chains below, sequenced in a study of blood T cell repertoires in COVID-19. The repertoire was sequenced with immunoSEQ multiplex PCR; TCRdb's copy has only in-frame clones and lacks some. The sample records 200,000 to 250,000 clones, 82% being singletons. Sequencing was carried out using peripheral blood. Source of these receptors: a woman between 40 and 50 years old with acute or convalescent COVID-19.

The rearrangement joins TRBV9 to TRBJ2-1; D is perhaps TRBD2 (5 bases). V lost 0 bases and J lost 0, with 10 bases in between. The CDR3 runs to 16 residues. Germline-derived CDR1 and CDR2 are SGDLS and YYNGEE. This CDR3 reads CASSVDRGSSYNEQFF. CDR3 nucleotides: TGTGCCAGCAGCGTAGATCGAGGGAGCTCCTACAATGAGCAGTTCTTC.

This chain links TRBV7-2 with TRBJ1-1, with 7 positions matching TRBD1. CDR3 length: 15 residues. Germline V lookup: CDR1 SGHTA, CDR2 FQGNSA. V lost 2 bases, J lost 0 bases, and 3 bases stayed unmatched. In DNA, the CDR3 is TGTGCCAGCAGCTTAATGGGACAGATGAACACTGAAGCTTTCTTT. Residues: CASSLMGQMNTEAFF.

The chain uses TRBV11-3 and TRBJ2-5; D gene ambiguous. CDR1 is SGHNT and CDR2 is YENEEA in the germline V gene. V was trimmed by 5 bases and J by 3 bases, leaving 13 bases between them. This CDR3 contains 14 residues. For the CDR3, the DNA is TGTGCCAGCAGCCCCTCGGCGGCAGAAGAGACCCAGTACTTC. Translated, it gives CASSPSAAEETQYF.

CDR3 region: CASSTPGQYNSPLHF. For the CDR3, the DNA is TGTGCCAGCAGCACCCCGGGACAGTATAATTCACCCCTCCACTTT. This sequence joins TRBV5-4 and TRBJ1-6; 7 positions agree with TRBD1. The CDR3 runs 15 residues. Germline assignment: CDR1 SGHNT and CDR2 YYREEE (reference sequence). J gave up 4 bases and V 4 bases, and 5 bases lay outside the gene matches.

This chain connects TRBV14 to TRBJ1-1; D ambiguous. The V gene's germline CDR1 is SGHDN and CDR2 FVKESK. The germline V and J ends were trimmed by 0 bases and 2 bases, with 13 bases remaining between them. The CDR3 contains 16 residues. The CDR3 loop reads CASSQEGRRSNTEAFF. The CDR3 nucleotides are TGTGCCAGCAGCCAAGAAGGACGGAGGAGTAACACTGAAGCTTTCTTT.

This clone was detected once. The J gene is TRBJ2-1, the V gene TRBV5-5; 11 nucleotides line up with TRBD2. V lost 4 bases to trimming and J lost 2 bases; unmatched junction nucleotides: 5. Germline-derived CDR1 and CDR2 are SGHKS and YYEKEE (reference sequence). The CDR3 runs to 16 residues. The CDR3 nucleotides read TGTGCCAGCAGCCCGACTAGCGGGGCTCCCTACAATGAGCAGTTCTTC. This translates into CASSPTSGAPYNEQFF.